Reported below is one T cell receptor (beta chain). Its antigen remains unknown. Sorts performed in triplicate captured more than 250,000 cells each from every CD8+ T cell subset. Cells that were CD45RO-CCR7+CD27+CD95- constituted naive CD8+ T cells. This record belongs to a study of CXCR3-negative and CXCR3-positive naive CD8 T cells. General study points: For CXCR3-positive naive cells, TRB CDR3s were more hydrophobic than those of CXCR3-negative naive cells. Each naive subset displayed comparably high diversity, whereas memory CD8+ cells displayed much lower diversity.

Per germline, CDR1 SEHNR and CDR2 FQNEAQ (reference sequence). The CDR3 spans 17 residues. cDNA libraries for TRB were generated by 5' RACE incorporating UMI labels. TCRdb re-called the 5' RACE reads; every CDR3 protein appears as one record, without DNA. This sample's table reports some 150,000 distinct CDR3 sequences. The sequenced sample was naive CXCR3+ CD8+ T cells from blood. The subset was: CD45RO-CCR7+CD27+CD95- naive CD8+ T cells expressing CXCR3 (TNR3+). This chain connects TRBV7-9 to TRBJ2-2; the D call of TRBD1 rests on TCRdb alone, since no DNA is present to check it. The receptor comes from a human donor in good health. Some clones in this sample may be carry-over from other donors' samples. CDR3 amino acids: CASSNSPDRGATGELFF.